This T cell receptor beta chain was identified during a study of T cells after yellow fever vaccination. Study-wide results and caveats: Some clonotypes were seen in both the CD4 and the CD8 compartments. These made up a small share and likely arose from convergent recombination. Booster sampling recovered most clones from primary vaccination (less than 97% CD4, approximately 90% CD8). Any FACS-sorted repertoire could hold abundant clonotypes that contaminate it from the bulk population.

Generation of TCR cDNA used 5'RACE template switching (which added a universal primer site and UMIs). One entry per CDR3 protein, called by TCRdb with MiXCR from the 5' RACE reads. The sample lists roughly 330,000 distinct CDR3 sequences, about 4% seen once, with less than 25% in the top ten. Germline CDR1 and CDR2: SGHTA and FQGNSA. The germline V and J ends were trimmed by 3 bases and 6 bases, with 11 bases remaining between them. CDR3 size: 14 residues. This clonotype was counted a few times. What it recognizes is unknown. This specimen consisted of PBMCs, obtained 5 days after the yellow fever booster vaccination. This clonotype was obtained from a man aged 18 to 30 who received the YFV17D yellow fever vaccine. This chain joins TRBV7-2 and TRBJ2-2, with D perhaps TRBD1 (6 bases). This CDR3 reads CASSFGWGPGELFF. The DNA for the CDR3 is TGTGCCAGCAGCTTCGGGTGGGGGCCCGGGGAGCTGTTTTTT.